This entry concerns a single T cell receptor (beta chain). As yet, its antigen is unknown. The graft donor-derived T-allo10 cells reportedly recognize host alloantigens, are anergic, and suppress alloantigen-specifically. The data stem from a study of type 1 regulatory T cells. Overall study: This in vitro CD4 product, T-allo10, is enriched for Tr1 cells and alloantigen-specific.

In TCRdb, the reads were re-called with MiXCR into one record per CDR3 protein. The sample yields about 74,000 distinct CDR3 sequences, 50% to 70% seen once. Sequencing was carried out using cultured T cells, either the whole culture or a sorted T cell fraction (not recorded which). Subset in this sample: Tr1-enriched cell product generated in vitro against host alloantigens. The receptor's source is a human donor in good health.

CDR3 residues: CASSIDPRTDIEAFF. The CDR3, as DNA: TGTGCCAGTAGTATAGATCCGAGAACAGATATTGAAGCTTTCTTT. V is TRBV19 and J is TRBJ1-1; D not certain. Germline V CDR1 and CDR2: LNHDA, SQIVND (reference sequence). Trimming took 0 bases from V and 7 from J, leaving 15 bases between them. The CDR3 contains 15 residues.